This T cell receptor (beta chain) was captured in a study of early T cells in non-severe SARS-CoV-2 infection. Whole-study context: Whole-blood bulk RNA, unsorted, was sequenced, and chains were unpaired.

V lost 2 bases to trimming and J lost 5 bases, with 8 bases between them. Germline V gene sequence: CDR1 SGHRS, CDR2 YFSETQ. The CDR3 extends over 13 amino acids. General study findings and limits: Lookups in VDJdb leaned toward anti-spike CD8 responses and missed private and CD4 specificities.

In the library, individual cDNA molecules carried attached unique molecular identifiers. TCRdb itself ran the 5' RACE reads through MiXCR, one entry per CDR3 protein. The sample comprises fewer than 65,000 distinct CDR3 sequences, 10% of which are singletons, and about 5% rests with the top ten. A word on this clonotype: The antigen remains undetermined.

The sequenced material came from whole blood. V gene TRBV5-1 combines with J gene TRBJ2-1; D is undetermined. The source of this sequence is an adult who was a healthcare worker with PCR-confirmed SARS-CoV-2 infection or an uninfected control (not recorded which). The CDR3 loop is CASSFGRNNEQFF. Here the CDR3 DNA reads TGCGCCAGCAGCTTTGGACGCAACAATGAGCAGTTCTTC. The whole variable domain, filled in from reference TRBV5-1 and TRBJ2-1, reads KAGVTQTPRYLIKTRGQQVTLSCSPISGHRSVSWYQQTPGQGLQFLFEYFSETQRNKGNFPGRFSGRQFSNSRSEMNVSTLELGDSALYLCASSFGRNNEQFFGPGTRLTVL.